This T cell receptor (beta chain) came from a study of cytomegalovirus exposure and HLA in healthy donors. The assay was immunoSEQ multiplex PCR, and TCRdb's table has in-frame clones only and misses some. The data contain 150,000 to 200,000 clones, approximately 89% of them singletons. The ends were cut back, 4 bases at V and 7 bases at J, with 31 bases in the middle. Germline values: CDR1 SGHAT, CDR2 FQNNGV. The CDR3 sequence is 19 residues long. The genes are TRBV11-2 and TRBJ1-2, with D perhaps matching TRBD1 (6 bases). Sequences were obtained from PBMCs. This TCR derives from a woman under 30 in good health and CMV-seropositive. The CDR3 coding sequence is TGTGCCAGCAGCTCGGGTAGAGGGGACACACGTCCCCGCCGGGGTGGCTACACCTTC. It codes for CASSSGRGDTRPRRGGYTF.